A selection of T cell receptor beta chains follows, all from one sample in a study of blood T cell repertoires in COVID-19. Assay: immunoSEQ multiplex PCR; the TCRdb copy retains only in-frame clones and omits some. The repertoire consists of 250,000 to 350,000 clones, with more than 75% occurring once and the leading ten covering around 1.5%. The sequencing sample was made of peripheral blood. The receptors were gathered from a woman in her forties or fifties with acute or convalescent COVID-19. CDR3s leave out the opening cysteine and the closing phenylalanine or tryptophan.

CDR3 protein: AISEQGNDYGYT
J gene: TRBJ1-2
V gene: TRBV10-3

CDR3 protein: ASSLDMTLYEFNEKLF
J gene: TRBJ1-4
V gene: TRBV11-2

CDR3 protein: ATQEGVFSGYT
J gene: TRBJ1-2
V gene: TRBV5-1

CDR3 protein: ASSTGTGGSRAYEQY
J gene: TRBJ2-7
V gene: TRBV5-4

CDR3 protein: ASSSGQTNTEAF
J gene: TRBJ1-1
V gene: TRBV18

CDR3 protein: SVVRVHSYEQY
J gene: TRBJ2-7
V gene: TRBV29-1

CDR3 protein: ASSEAGQGTQPQH
J gene: TRBJ1-5
V gene: TRBV2

CDR3 protein: ASSQQGFYNSPLH
J gene: TRBJ1-6
V gene: TRBV4-3

CDR3 protein: ASSLDIRGYT
J gene: TRBJ1-2
V gene: TRBV7-9

CDR3 protein: ASSAPREGGSNEKLF
J gene: TRBJ1-4
V gene: TRBV9

CDR3 protein: AISELAGLNEQF
J gene: TRBJ2-1
V gene: TRBV10-3

CDR3 protein: ASSSLAGPHPYEQY
J gene: TRBJ2-7
V gene: TRBV28

CDR3 protein: ASSFGRARRWSNQPQH
J gene: TRBJ1-5
V gene: TRBV28

CDR3 protein: ASSYGQAAF
J gene: TRBJ1-1
V gene: TRBV28

CDR3 protein: ASTPRAGVGTDTQY
J gene: TRBJ2-3
V gene: TRBV5-1

CDR3 protein: ASSVAPSNEQF
J gene: TRBJ2-1
V gene: TRBV9

CDR3 protein: ASGLVTGGYNEQF
J gene: TRBJ2-1
V gene: TRBV12-5

CDR3 protein: ASSVRDSRWDYGYT
J gene: TRBJ1-2
V gene: TRBV9

CDR3 protein: ASSYSKFGMGYGYT
J gene: TRBJ1-2
V gene: TRBV6-5

CDR3 protein: ASRATFGQNTEAF
J gene: TRBJ1-1
V gene: TRBV6-4

CDR3 protein: ASGLAGEGETQY
J gene: TRBJ2-5
V gene: TRBV5-8

CDR3 protein: ASSDRAGADTQY
J gene: TRBJ2-3
V gene: TRBV6-4

CDR3 protein: ASSSISLAGGRAYEQY
J gene: TRBJ2-7
V gene: TRBV7-2

CDR3 protein: ASSSGRSSSGNTIY
J gene: TRBJ1-3
V gene: TRBV5-1

CDR3 protein: ASSMGTSGRFYNEQF
J gene: TRBJ2-1
V gene: TRBV5-1

CDR3 protein: ASSEQFGYT
J gene: TRBJ1-2
V gene: TRBV6-1

CDR3 protein: ASRAGTGGEKLF
J gene: TRBJ1-4
V gene: TRBV2

CDR3 protein: ASSLGAGDYNEQF
J gene: TRBJ2-1
V gene: TRBV5-1

CDR3 protein: ASSLVGEADTQY
J gene: TRBJ2-3
V gene: TRBV5-1

CDR3 protein: ASSPGRENEKLF
J gene: TRBJ1-4
V gene: TRBV7-9

CDR3 protein: ASSTFRTGTQPQH
J gene: TRBJ1-5
V gene: TRBV19

CDR3 protein: ASSTTGTGDGYT
J gene: TRBJ1-2
V gene: TRBV6-5

CDR3 protein: ASSLPTGRGEKLF
J gene: TRBJ1-4
V gene: TRBV5-4

CDR3 protein: ASSPDRTVSEQY
J gene: TRBJ2-7
V gene: TRBV28

CDR3 protein: ASSPGTPTYEQY
J gene: TRBJ2-7
V gene: TRBV2

CDR3 protein: ASSTQLDLSYNEQF
J gene: TRBJ2-1
V gene: TRBV4-3

CDR3 protein: ASSLGQASLEAF
J gene: TRBJ1-1
V gene: TRBV4-2

CDR3 protein: ASSWDRGPGYT
J gene: TRBJ1-2
V gene: TRBV5-1

CDR3 protein: ASSLISGTGPYNEQF
J gene: TRBJ2-1
V gene: TRBV27

CDR3 protein: ASSVSGFETEAF
J gene: TRBJ1-1
V gene: TRBV5-1

CDR3 protein: ASSLPGQGAFEQY
J gene: TRBJ2-7
V gene: TRBV5-4